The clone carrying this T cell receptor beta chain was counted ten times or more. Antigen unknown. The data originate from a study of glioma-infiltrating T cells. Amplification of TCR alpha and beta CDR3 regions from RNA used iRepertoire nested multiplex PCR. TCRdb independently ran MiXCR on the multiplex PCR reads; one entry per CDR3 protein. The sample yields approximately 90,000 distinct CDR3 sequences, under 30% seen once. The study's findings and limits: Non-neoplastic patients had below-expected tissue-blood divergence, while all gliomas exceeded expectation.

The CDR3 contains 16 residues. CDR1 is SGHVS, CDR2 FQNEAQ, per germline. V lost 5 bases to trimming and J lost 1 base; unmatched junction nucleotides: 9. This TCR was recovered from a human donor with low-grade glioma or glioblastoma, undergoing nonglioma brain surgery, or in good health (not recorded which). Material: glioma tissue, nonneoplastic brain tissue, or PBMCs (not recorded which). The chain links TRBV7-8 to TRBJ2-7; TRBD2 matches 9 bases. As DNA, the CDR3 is TGTGCCAGCAGCCTCCGTTCAGCGGGGGGTTCCTACGAGCAGTACTTC. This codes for CASSLRSAGGSYEQYF. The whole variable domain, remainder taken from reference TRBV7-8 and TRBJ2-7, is GAGVSQSPRYKVAKRGQDVALRCDPISGHVSLFWYQQALGQGPEFLTYFQNEAQLDKSGLPSDRFFAERPEGSVSTLKIQRTQQEDSAVYLCASSLRSAGGSYEQYFGPGTRLTVT.